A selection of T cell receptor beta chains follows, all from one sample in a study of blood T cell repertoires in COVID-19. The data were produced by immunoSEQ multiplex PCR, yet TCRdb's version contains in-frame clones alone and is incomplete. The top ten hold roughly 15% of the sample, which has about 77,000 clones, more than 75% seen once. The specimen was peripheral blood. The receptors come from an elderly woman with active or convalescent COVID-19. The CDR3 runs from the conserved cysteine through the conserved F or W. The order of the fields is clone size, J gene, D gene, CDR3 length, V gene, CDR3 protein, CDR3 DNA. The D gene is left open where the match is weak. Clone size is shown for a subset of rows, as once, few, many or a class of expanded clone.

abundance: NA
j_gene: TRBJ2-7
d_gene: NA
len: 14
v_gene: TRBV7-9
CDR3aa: CASSPSANSYEQYF
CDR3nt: TGTGCCAGCAGCCCAAGCGCCAACTCCTACGAGCAGTACTTC

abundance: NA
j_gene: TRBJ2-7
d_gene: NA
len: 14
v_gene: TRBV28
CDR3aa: CASSRLAGSNEQYF
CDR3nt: TGTGCCAGCAGTCGACTGGCAGGGTCAAACGAGCAGTACTTC

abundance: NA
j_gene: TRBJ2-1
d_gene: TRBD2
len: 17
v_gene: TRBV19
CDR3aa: CASRLYHSGGVNNEQFF
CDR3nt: TGTGCCAGTAGACTCTACCACAGCGGGGGGGTCAACAATGAGCAGTTCTTC

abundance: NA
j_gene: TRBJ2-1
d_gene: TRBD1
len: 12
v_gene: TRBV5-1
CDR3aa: CASSSTGTVQFF
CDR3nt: TGCGCCAGCAGCTCAACAGGGACAGTGCAGTTCTTC

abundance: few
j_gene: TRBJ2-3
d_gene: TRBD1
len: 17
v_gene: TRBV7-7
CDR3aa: CASSLGERQGGTDTQYF
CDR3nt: TGTGCCAGCAGCTTAGGGGAGAGACAGGGGGGCACGGATACGCAGTATTTT

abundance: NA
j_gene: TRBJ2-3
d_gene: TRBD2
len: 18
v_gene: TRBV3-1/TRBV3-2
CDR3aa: CASSPTRGRGGSTDTQYF
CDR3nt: TGTGCCAGCAGCCCGACTCGCGGGCGGGGGGGCAGCACAGATACGCAGTATTTT

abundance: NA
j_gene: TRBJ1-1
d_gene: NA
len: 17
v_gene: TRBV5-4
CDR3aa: CASSLGGAISMNTEAFF
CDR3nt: TGTGCCAGCAGCTTAGGAGGGGCCATTTCCATGAACACTGAAGCTTTCTTT

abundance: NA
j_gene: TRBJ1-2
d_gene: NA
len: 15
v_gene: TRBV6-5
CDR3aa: CASSYWGGSNYGYTF
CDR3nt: TGTGCCAGCAGTTACTGGGGAGGCTCTAACTATGGCTACACCTTC

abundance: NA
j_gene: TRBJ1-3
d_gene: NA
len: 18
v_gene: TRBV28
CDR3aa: CASTPSGVRAGSGNTIYF
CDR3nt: TGTGCCAGCACCCCGTCGGGGGTCAGGGCCGGCTCTGGAAACACCATATATTTT

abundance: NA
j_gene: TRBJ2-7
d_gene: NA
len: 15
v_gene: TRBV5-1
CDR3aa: CASSRTGSGWGEQYF
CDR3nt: TGCGCCAGCAGCAGGACTGGTTCGGGTTGGGGCGAGCAGTACTTC

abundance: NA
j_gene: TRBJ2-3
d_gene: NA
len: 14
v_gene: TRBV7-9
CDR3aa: CASRRGSLADTQYF
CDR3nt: TGTGCCAGCAGGCGGGGTAGTTTAGCAGATACGCAGTATTTT

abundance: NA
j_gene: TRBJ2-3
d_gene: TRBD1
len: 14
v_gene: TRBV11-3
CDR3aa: CASSLRGTGDTQYF
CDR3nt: TGTGCCAGCAGCTTAAGGGGGACAGGAGATACGCAGTATTTT

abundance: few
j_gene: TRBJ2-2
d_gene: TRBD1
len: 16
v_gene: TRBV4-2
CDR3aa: CASSQDGQGAAGELFF
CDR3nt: TGTGCCAGCAGCCAAGATGGACAGGGGGCTGCCGGGGAGCTGTTTTTT

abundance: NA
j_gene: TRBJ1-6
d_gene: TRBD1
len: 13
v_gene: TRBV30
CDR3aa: CAWSGTGSSPLHF
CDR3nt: TGTGCCTGGAGTGGGACAGGGAGTTCACCCCTCCACTTT

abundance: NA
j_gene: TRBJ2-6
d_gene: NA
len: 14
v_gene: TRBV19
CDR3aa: CASSSQSGANVLTF
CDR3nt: TGTGCCAGTAGTAGTCAGTCAGGGGCCAACGTCCTGACTTTC

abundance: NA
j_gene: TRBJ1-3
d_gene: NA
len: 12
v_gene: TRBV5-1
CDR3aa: CASSPGGNTIYF
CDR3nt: TGCGCCAGCAGCCCGGGGGGAAACACCATATATTTT

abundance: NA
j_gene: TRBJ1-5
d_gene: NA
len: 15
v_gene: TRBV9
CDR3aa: CASSVAEGGSQPQHF
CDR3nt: TGTGCCAGCAGCGTAGCGGAGGGAGGGAGTCAGCCCCAGCATTTT

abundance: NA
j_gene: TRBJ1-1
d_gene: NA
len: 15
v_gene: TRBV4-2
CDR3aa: CASSQVGQDNTEAFF
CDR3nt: TGTGCCAGCAGCCAAGTTGGGCAGGATAACACTGAAGCTTTCTTT

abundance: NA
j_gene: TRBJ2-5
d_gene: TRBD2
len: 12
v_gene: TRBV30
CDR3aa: CAGRGFQETQYF
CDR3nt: TGTGCCGGGCGGGGGTTCCAAGAGACCCAGTACTTC

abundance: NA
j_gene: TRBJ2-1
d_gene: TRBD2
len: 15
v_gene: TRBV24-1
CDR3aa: CATSGPGLGIVEQFF
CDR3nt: TGTGCCACCAGTGGCCCGGGACTAGGCATCGTTGAGCAGTTCTTC

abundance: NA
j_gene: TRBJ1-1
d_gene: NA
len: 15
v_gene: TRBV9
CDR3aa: CASSVAQEGGTEAFF
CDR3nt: TGTGCCAGCAGCGTAGCGCAGGAAGGGGGCACTGAAGCTTTCTTT

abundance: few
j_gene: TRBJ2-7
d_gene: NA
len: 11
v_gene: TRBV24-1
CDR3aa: CATSDSVKQYF
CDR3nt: TGTGCCACCAGTGATTCGGTCAAGCAGTACTTC

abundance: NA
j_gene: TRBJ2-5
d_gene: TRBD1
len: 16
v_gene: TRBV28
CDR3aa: CASKTSGTGQTETQYF
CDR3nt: TGTGCCAGCAAGACCTCCGGGACAGGGCAGACAGAGACCCAGTACTTC

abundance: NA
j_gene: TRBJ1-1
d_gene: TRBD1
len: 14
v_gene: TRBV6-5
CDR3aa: CASSYGTANTEAFF
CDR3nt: TGTGCCAGCAGTTATGGGACAGCGAACACTGAAGCTTTCTTT

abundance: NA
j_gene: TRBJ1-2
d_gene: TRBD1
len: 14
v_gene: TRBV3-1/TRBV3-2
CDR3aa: CASSQWDRVYGYTF
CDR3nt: TGTGCCAGCAGCCAATGGGACAGAGTATATGGCTACACCTTC

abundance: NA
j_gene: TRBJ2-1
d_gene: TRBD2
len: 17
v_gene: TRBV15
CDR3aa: CATSRDRASGGYNEQFF
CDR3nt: TGTGCCACCAGCAGAGATCGAGCTAGCGGGGGGTACAATGAGCAGTTCTTC

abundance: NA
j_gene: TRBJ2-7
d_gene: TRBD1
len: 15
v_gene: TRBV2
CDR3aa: CASRDPSQGDYEQYF
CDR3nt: TGTGCCAGCAGGGACCCTTCACAGGGGGACTACGAGCAGTACTTC

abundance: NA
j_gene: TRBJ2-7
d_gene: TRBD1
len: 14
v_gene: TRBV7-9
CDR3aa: CASSPGQSSYEQYF
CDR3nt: TGTGCCAGCAGCCCGGGACAGAGCTCCTACGAGCAGTACTTC

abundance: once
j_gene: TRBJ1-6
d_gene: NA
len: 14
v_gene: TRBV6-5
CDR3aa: CASSYPAGNSPLHF
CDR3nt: TGTGCCAGCAGTTACCCCGCCGGGAATTCACCCCTCCACTTT

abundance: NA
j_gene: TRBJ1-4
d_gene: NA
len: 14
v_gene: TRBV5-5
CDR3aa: CASSSDPTNEKLFF
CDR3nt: TGTGCCAGCAGCTCAGATCCAACTAATGAAAAACTGTTTTTT

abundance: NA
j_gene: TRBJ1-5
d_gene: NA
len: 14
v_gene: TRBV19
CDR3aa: CASKITGLDQPQHF
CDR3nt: TGTGCCAGTAAAATCACAGGGTTGGATCAGCCCCAGCATTTT

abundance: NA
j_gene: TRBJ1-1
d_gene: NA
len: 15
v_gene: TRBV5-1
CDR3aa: CASRVGHTVNTEAFF
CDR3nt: TGCGCCAGCAGAGTCGGTCATACGGTGAACACTGAAGCTTTCTTT

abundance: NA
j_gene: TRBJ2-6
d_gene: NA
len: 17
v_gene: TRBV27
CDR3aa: CASRQTLGDSGANVLTF
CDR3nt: TGTGCCAGCCGTCAGACCCTAGGAGACTCTGGGGCCAACGTCCTGACTTTC

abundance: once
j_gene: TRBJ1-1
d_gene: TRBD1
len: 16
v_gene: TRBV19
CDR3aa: CASSVPHRGANTEAFF
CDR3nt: TGTGCCAGTAGTGTTCCCCACAGGGGAGCAAACACTGAAGCTTTCTTT

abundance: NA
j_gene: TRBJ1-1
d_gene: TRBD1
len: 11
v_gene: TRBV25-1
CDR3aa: CASMDRVWAFF
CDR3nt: TGTGCCAGCATGGACAGGGTATGGGCTTTCTTT

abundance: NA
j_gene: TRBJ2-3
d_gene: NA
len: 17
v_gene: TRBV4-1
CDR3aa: CASSQGMNIQGIDTQYF
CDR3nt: TGCGCCAGCAGCCAAGGGATGAATATACAGGGAATTGATACGCAGTATTTT

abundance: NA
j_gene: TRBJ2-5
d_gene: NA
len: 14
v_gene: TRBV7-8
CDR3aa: CASSPGGGEETQYF
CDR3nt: TGTGCCAGCAGCCCTGGTGGAGGGGAAGAGACCCAGTACTTC

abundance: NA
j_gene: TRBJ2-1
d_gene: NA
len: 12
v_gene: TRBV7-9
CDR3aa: CASSSDSNEQFF
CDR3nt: TGTGCCAGCAGTTCGGACAGCAATGAGCAGTTCTTC

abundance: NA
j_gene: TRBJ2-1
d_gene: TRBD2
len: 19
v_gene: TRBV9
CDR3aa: CASSLGLAGGPPLYNEQFF
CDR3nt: TGTGCCAGCAGCTTAGGACTAGCGGGGGGGCCCCCACTTTACAATGAGCAGTTCTTC

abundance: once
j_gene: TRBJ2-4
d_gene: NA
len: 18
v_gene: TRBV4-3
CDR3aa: CASSQDISGNKAKNIQYF
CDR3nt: TGCGCCAGCAGCCAAGACATTTCAGGGAACAAGGCCAAAAACATTCAGTACTTC

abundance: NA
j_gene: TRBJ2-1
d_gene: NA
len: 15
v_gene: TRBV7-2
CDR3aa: CASTQDGSSYNEQFF
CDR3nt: TGTGCCAGCACCCAGGACGGGAGCTCCTACAATGAGCAGTTCTTC

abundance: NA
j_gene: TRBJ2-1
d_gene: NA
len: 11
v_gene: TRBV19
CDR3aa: CATEQGNEQFF
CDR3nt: TGTGCCACGGAACAGGGCAATGAGCAGTTCTTC

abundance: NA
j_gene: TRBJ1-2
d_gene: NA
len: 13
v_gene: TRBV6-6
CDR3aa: CASGAGSNYGYTF
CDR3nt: TGTGCCAGCGGGGCAGGATCCAACTATGGCTACACCTTC

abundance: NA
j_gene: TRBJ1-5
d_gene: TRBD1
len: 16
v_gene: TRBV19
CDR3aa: CASSTTTGGSNQPQHF
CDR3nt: TGTGCCAGTAGTACCACCACAGGGGGGAGCAATCAGCCCCAGCATTTT

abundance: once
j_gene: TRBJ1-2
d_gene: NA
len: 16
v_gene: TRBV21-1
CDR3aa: CASSVRQGACSYGYTF
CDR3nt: TGTGCCAGCAGCGTTCGACAGGGGGCATGTAGCTATGGCTACACCTTC

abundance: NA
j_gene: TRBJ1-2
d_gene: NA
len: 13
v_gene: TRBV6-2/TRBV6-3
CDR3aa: CASSDDSRYGYTF
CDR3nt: TGTGCCAGCAGTGACGACAGTCGGTATGGCTACACCTTC

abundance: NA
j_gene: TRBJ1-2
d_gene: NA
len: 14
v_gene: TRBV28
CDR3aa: CASRFAALNYGYTF
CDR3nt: TGTGCCAGCAGATTTGCGGCACTTAACTATGGCTACACCTTC